These 21 T cell receptor beta chains were all obtained from the same sample, sequenced in a study of vaccination effects on CD4 cells after COVID-19. Sequencing used immunoSEQ multiplex PCR; TCRdb keeps in-frame clones, though not all of them. The sample shows 30,000 to 35,000 clones, roughly four fifths of them seen only once. The antigens these receptors bind are not known. Investigators separated out CD4+ T cells once around 11 days of culture had passed. Infection dated between March and December 2020, before the Alpha, Beta and Delta variants reached the United States. BNT162b2 vaccine or mRNA-1273 vaccine was given to participants in two doses. The sequencing used CD4+ T cells from PBMCs cultured without peptide, collected after COVID-19 vaccination. These receptor sequences come from a human donor who had a prior SARS-CoV-2 infection.

The chain joins TRBV6-6 to TRBJ1-2; D is possibly TRBD1 (6 bases). This CDR3 region has 14 residues. The V gene lost 3 bases and the J gene lost 7 bases, with 15 bases spanning the gap. Germline V gene lookup returns CDR1 MNHNY and CDR2 SVGAGI (reference sequence). CDR3 loop: CASSYGGLGVGYTF. The CDR3 nucleotides read TGTGCCAGCAGTTATGGGGGGCTGGGGGTTGGCTACACCTTC.

This chain joins TRBV7-2 and TRBJ2-5; D uncertain. The CDR3 sequence is 12 residues long. Trimming removed 4 bases at V and 5 bases at J, with 8 bases between. CDR1 and CDR2 (germline): SGHTA, FQGNSA. CDR3 in amino acids: CASSWFEETQYF. CDR3 sequence (DNA): TGTGCCAGCAGCTGGTTCGAGGAGACCCAGTACTTC.

This sequence joins TRBV5-1 and TRBJ1-1; D is uncertain. The CDR3 is 13 amino acids. V was cut by 3 bases and J by 3 bases, with 9 bases left in between. The germline V gene has CDR1 SGHRS and CDR2 YFSETQ. The CDR3 bases are TGCGCCAGCAGCTCGCTACCCTACACTGAAGCTTTCTTT. Protein sequence: CASSSLPYTEAFF.

The CDR3 region has the DNA TGCGCCAGCAGCTTGGTTCCGGGGTCCGATTGGGAAGCTTTCTTT. Residues: CASSLVPGSDWEAFF. The chain joins TRBV5-1 to TRBJ1-1; D call uncertain. The CDR3 is made up of 15 amino acids. The V end lost 0 bases, the J end lost 8 bases, and 17 bases lay between the germline ends. CDR1 and CDR2 (germline): SGHRS, YFSETQ.

The gene calls are TRBV24-1 and TRBJ2-7; 9 nucleotides align to TRBD2. Germline V gives CDR1 KGHDR, CDR2 SFDVKD. V lost 3 bases, J lost 3 bases, and 8 bases stayed unmatched. This CDR3 comprises 16 residues. CDR3 coding DNA: TGTGCCACCAGTGATGCCGGGACTAGCACCTTCTACGAGCAGTACTTC. Protein product: CATSDAGTSTFYEQYF.

This clone was seen a few times. The genes are TRBV5-6 and TRBJ1-3, with D maybe TRBD1 (5 bases). V lost 5 bases, J lost 8 bases, and 11 bases lay in between. The germline V gene has CDR1 SGHDT and CDR2 YYEEEE. This CDR3 spans 12 amino acids. CDR3 sequence: CASSYQGHTIYF. Written as DNA, the CDR3 is TGTGCCAGCAGTTACCAGGGACACACCATATATTTT.

The J gene is TRBJ2-1, the V gene TRBV5-1; weak D call: TRBD1 (6 bases). CDR3 length: 16 amino acids. CDR1 and CDR2 (germline): SGHRS, YFSETQ. The V end was cut by 1 base, the J end by 7 bases, with 18 bases between. The CDR3: CASSLWVVDSRNEQFF. DNA for the CDR3: TGCGCCAGCAGCTTGTGGGTTGTGGACAGCCGTAATGAGCAGTTCTTC.

The chain employs TRBV4-1 and TRBJ1-4; D possibly corresponds to TRBD1 (5 bases). The CDR3 sequence is 16 residues long. CDR1 and CDR2 from the germline V gene are MGHRA and YSYEKL. V was pared by 3 bases and J by 7 bases, with 18 bases between. The CDR3 reads CASSQGGPAGSEKLFF. CDR3 coding DNA: TGCGCCAGCAGCCAGGGGGGACCGGCCGGGAGTGAAAAACTGTTTTTT.

This rearrangement joins TRBV7-2 to TRBJ1-2; 10 bases fit TRBD1. V lost 5 bases and J lost 5; bases outside the gene matches: 14. The CDR3 contains 17 residues. CDR1 is SGHTA and CDR2 is FQGNSA in the germline V gene. Here the CDR3 reads CASSPATGGSRIYGYTF. The CDR3 region has the DNA TGTGCCAGCAGCCCAGCGACAGGGGGCAGTAGAATTTATGGCTACACCTTC. The whole variable domain, filled in from reference TRBV7-2 and TRBJ1-2, reads GAGVSQSPSNKVTEKGKDVELRCDPISGHTALYWYRQSLGQGLEFLIYFQGNSAPDKSGLPSDRFSAERTGGSVSTLTIQRTQQEDSAVYLCASSPATGGSRIYGYTFGSGTRLTVV.

As for this clone: This sample also contains other DNA sequences that code for the same CDR3. The chain links TRBV6-6 to TRBJ2-1; TRBD2 agrees at 10 bases. Germline CDR1 reads MNHNY; CDR2 reads SVGAGI (reference sequence). The CDR3 totals 15 residues. The V gene end was trimmed by 8 bases and the J gene end by 3 bases; junction bases not matched to a gene: 7. The CDR3 loop is CASQTSGAYYNEQFF. The DNA for the CDR3 is TGTGCCAGCCAAACTAGCGGGGCGTACTACAATGAGCAGTTCTTC.

V usage is TRBV2 and J usage is TRBJ1-2; D gene uncertain. Trimming stripped 2 bases from V and 7 bases from J, with 14 bases between. The CDR3 consists of 14 residues. Germline values: CDR1 SNHLY, CDR2 FYNNEI. CDR3 residues: CASSEILQGSGYTF. DNA of the CDR3: TGTGCCAGCAGTGAAATTTTGCAAGGCTCTGGCTACACCTTC.

V and J are TRBV5-5 and TRBJ2-7; the D gene could be TRBD1 or TRBD2 (6 bases each). Trimming removed 1 base from V and 5 bases from J, with 13 bases in between. Germline V CDR1 and CDR2: SGHKS, YYEKEE (reference sequence). This CDR3 contains 14 residues. The CDR3 region is CASSLRPGADEQYF. The CDR3 DNA reads TGTGCCAGCAGCTTGAGGCCGGGGGCCGACGAGCAGTACTTC.

The rearrangement joins TRBV5-6 to TRBJ2-7; TRBD2 might be the D (5 bases). The germline V gene has CDR1 SGHDT and CDR2 YYEEEE. The CDR3 extends over 12 amino acids. Trimming stripped 4 bases from V and 7 bases from J, with 12 bases between. The CDR3 loop reads CASSPGVGEQYF. The CDR3 bases are TGTGCCAGCAGCCCCGGGGTTGGGGAGCAGTACTTC. Full variable domain (remainder filled in from reference TRBV5-6 and TRBJ2-7): DAGVTQSPTHLIKTRGQQVTLRCSPKSGHDTVSWYQQALGQGPQFIFQYYEEEERQRGNFPDRFSGHQFPNYSSELNVNALLLGDSALYLCASSPGVGEQYFGPGTRLTVT.

The chain uses TRBV30 and TRBJ2-3; D call uncertain. The V gene's germline CDR1 is GTSNPN and CDR2 SVGIG (reference sequence). This CDR3 has 15 residues. The V gene lost 0 bases and the J gene lost 1 base, with 11 bases spanning the gap. The CDR3 protein is CAWSVWQSRTDTQYF. CDR3 in DNA: TGTGCCTGGAGTGTATGGCAGTCACGCACAGATACGCAGTATTTT.

In this sample, this clone turned up a few times. The CDR3 bases are TGTGCCAGCAGCAAATTAGCGGGAGGGTACAAAAACATTCAGTACTTC. This encodes CASSKLAGGYKNIQYF. V and J are TRBV5-4 and TRBJ2-4, with 11 positions matching TRBD2. CDR1 is SGHNT and CDR2 is YYREEE in the germline V gene (reference sequence). V shed 4 bases and J 3 bases; nucleotides not matched to a gene: 6. The CDR3 runs to 16 residues.

V and J are TRBV11-2 and TRBJ2-1; 9 bases agree with TRBD2. CDR1 is SGHAT, CDR2 FQNNGV, per germline. V lost 5 bases to trimming and J lost 3 bases; unmatched junction nucleotides: 11. There are 17 residues in the CDR3. The CDR3 is CASSPKREEAHYNEQFF. As DNA, the CDR3 is TGTGCCAGCAGCCCTAAGCGGGAGGAGGCCCACTACAATGAGCAGTTCTTC.

V usage is TRBV30 and J usage is TRBJ1-4; D is perhaps TRBD1 (5 bases). The CDR3 covers 13 residues. V dropped 5 bases and J dropped 5 bases, with 12 bases sitting between them. Germline CDR1 and CDR2: GTSNPN and SVGIG (reference sequence). The CDR3, as DNA: TGTGCCTGGTCCGGGACGGTCAATGAAAAACTGTTTTTT. It codes for CAWSGTVNEKLFF.

This clone was detected only a few times. The chain uses TRBV3-1 (or the pseudogene TRBV3-2) and TRBJ1-2; possible D gene TRBD1, 5 bases. CDR1 is LGHDT and CDR2 is YNNKEL in the germline V gene (reference sequence). Trimming took 0 bases from V and 2 from J, leaving 10 bases between them. The CDR3 has 15 residues. The CDR3 protein is CASSQDGAENYGYTF. As DNA, the CDR3 is TGTGCCAGCAGCCAAGATGGGGCAGAAAACTATGGCTACACCTTC.

This chain links TRBV29-1 with TRBJ2-1, with D unclear. Germline CDR1 reads SQVTM; CDR2 reads ANQGSEA. Trimming left V 7 bases short and J 8 bases short, with 12 bases between. The CDR3 consists of 11 residues. CDR3 nucleotides: TGCAGCGGTAAGATCTCCGATGAGCAGTTCTTC. Translated: CSGKISDEQFF.

J is TRBJ2-5 and V is TRBV5-1, with 7 bases aligning to TRBD1. This CDR3 has 14 amino acids. V was pared by 4 bases and J by 2 bases, with 5 bases of the junction left unmatched. Germline CDR1 is SGHRS and CDR2 is YFSETQ. The CDR3 region is CASSPGQPQETQYF. The DNA of the CDR3 is TGCGCCAGCAGCCCGGGACAGCCTCAAGAGACCCAGTACTTC.

The chain combines TRBV5-8 with TRBJ2-7, with D possibly matching TRBD2 (6 bases). V dropped 1 base and J dropped 0 bases, with 11 bases sitting between them. Germline V gene lookup returns CDR1 SGHTS and CDR2 YDEGEE. The length of the CDR3 is 15 residues. The CDR3 DNA sequence: TGTGCCAGCAGCTTGTTCTGGCGGGACTCCTACGAGCAGTACTTC. Amino acids: CASSLFWRDSYEQYF.